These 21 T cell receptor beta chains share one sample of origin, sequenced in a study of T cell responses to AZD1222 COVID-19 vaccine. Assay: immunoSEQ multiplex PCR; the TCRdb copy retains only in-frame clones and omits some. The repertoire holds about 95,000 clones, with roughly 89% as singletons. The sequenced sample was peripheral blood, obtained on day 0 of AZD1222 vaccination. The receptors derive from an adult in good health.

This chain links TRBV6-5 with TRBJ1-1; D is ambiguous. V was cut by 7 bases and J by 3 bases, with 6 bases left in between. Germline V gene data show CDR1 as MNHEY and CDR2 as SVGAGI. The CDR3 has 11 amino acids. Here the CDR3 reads CASTKYTEAFF. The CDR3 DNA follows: TGTGCCAGCACGAAGTACACTGAAGCTTTCTTT.

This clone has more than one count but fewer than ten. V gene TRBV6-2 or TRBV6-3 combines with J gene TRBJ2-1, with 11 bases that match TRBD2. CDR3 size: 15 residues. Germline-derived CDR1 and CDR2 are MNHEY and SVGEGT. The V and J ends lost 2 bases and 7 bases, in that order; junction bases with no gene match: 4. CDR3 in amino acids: CASSYQSSGGNEQFF. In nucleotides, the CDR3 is TGTGCCAGCAGTTACCAGTCTAGCGGGGGGAATGAGCAGTTCTTC.

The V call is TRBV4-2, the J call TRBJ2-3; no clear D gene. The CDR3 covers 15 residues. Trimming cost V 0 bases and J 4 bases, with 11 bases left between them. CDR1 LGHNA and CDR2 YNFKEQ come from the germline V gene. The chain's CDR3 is CASSQEGIASDTQYF. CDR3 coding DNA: TGTGCCAGCAGCCAAGAGGGGATAGCCTCAGATACGCAGTATTTT.

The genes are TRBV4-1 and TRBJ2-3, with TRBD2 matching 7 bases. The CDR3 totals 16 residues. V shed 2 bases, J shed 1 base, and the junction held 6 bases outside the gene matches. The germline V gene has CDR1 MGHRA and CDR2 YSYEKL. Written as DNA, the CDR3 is TGCGCCAGCAGCCAACACCCGAGCGGGGGCACAGATACGCAGTATTTT. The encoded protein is CASSQHPSGGTDTQYF.

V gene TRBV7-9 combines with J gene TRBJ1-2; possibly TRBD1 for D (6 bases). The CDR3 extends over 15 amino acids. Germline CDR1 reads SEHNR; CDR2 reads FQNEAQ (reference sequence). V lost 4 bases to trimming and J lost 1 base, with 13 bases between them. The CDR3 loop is CASSSGADFNYGYTF. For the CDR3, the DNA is TGTGCCAGCAGCTCGGGGGCGGACTTTAACTATGGCTACACCTTC.

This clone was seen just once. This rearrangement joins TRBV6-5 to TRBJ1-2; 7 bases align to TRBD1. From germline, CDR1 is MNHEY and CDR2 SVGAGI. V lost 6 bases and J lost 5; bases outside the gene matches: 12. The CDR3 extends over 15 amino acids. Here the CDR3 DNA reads TGTGCCAGCAGACCCACCGGGACAGAGCGATATGGCTACACCTTC. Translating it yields CASRPTGTERYGYTF.

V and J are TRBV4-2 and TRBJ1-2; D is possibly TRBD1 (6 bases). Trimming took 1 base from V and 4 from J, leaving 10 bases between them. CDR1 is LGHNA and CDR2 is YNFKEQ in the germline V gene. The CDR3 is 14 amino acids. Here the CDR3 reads CASSQGSGVYGYTF. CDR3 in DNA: TGTGCCAGCAGCCAAGGATCAGGGGTCTATGGCTACACCTTC.

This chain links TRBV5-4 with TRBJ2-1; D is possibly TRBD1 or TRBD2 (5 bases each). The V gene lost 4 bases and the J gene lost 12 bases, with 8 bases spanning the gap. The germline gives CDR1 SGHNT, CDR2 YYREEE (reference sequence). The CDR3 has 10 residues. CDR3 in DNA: TGTGCCAGCAGCAAGAGGGGGCAGTTCTTC. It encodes CASSKRGQFF. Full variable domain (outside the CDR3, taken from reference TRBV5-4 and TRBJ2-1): ETGVTQSPTHLIKTRGQQVTLRCSSQSGHNTVSWYQQALGQGPQFIFQYYREEENGRGNFPPRFSGLQFPNYSSELNVNALELDDSALYLCASSKRGQFFGPGTRLTVL.

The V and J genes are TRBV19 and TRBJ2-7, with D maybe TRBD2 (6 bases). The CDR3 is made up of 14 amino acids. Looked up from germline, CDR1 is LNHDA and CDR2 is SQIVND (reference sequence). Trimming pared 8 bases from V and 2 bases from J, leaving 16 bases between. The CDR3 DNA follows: TGTGCCAGTGCCCCCACTAGCCGAGCCTACGAGCAGTACTTC. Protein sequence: CASAPTSRAYEQYF.

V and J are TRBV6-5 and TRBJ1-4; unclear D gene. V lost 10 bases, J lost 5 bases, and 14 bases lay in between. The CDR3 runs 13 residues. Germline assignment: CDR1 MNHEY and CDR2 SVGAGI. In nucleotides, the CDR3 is TGTGCCACAACGAGGGTCTTCAATGAAAAACTGTTTTTT. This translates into CATTRVFNEKLFF.

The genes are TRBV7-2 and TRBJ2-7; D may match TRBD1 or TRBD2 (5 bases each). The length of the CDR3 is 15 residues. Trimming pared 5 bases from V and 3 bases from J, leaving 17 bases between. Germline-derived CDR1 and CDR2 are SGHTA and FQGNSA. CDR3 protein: CASSRTPGTLYEQYF. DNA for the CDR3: TGTGCCAGCAGCCGGACGCCAGGGACCCTCTACGAGCAGTACTTC.

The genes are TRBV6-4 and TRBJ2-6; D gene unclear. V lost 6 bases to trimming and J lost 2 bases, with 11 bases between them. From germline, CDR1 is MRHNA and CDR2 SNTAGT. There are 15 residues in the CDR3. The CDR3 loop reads CASSEGGTGANVLTF. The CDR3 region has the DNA TGTGCCAGCAGCGAAGGTGGTACTGGGGCCAACGTCCTGACTTTC.

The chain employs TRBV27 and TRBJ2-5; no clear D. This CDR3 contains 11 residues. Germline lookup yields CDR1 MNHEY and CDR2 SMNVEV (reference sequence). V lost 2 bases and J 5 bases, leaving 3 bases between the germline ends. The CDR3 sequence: CASSLMETQYF. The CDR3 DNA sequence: TGTGCCAGCAGTTTAATGGAGACCCAGTACTTC.

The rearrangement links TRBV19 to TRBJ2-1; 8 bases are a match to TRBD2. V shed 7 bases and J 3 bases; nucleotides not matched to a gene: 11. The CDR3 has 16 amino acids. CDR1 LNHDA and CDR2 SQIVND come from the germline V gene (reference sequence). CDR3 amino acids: CASTDRGGTVYNEQFF. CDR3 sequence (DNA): TGTGCCAGTACCGACCGCGGGGGGACCGTCTACAATGAGCAGTTCTTC.

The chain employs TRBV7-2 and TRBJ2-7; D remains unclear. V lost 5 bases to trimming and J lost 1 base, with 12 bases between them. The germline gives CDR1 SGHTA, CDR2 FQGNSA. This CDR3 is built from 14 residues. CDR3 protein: CASSPRTGSYEQYF. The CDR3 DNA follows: TGTGCCAGCAGCCCACGGACCGGTTCCTACGAGCAGTACTTC.

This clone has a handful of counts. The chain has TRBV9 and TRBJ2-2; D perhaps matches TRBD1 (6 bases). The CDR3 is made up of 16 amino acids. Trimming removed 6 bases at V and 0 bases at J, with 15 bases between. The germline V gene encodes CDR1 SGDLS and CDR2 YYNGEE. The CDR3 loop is CASTLSGTPNTGELFF. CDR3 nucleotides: TGTGCCAGCACCCTTAGTGGGACACCGAACACCGGGGAGCTGTTTTTT.

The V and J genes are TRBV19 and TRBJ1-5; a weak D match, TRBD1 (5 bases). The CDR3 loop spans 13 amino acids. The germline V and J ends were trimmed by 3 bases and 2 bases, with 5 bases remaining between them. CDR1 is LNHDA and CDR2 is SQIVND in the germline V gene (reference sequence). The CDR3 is CASSIRGNQPQHF. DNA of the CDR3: TGTGCCAGTAGTATCAGGGGCAATCAGCCCCAGCATTTT.

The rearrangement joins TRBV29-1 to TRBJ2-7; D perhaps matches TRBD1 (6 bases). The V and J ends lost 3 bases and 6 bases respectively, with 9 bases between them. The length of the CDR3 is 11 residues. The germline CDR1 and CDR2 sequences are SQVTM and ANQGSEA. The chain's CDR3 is CSVDRGGEQYF. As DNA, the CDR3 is TGCAGCGTTGACAGGGGTGGCGAGCAGTACTTC.

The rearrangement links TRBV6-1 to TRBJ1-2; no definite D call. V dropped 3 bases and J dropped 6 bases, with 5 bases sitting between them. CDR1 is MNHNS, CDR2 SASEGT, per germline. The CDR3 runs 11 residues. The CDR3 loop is CASSDPNGYTF. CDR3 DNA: TGTGCCAGCAGTGATCCGAATGGCTACACCTTC.

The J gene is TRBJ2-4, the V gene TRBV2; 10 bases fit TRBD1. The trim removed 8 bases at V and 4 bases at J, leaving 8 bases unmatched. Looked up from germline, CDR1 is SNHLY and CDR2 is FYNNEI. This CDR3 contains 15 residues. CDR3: CASGGQGVVKNIQYF. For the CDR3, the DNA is TGTGCCAGCGGAGGACAGGGGGTTGTAAAAAACATTCAGTACTTC.

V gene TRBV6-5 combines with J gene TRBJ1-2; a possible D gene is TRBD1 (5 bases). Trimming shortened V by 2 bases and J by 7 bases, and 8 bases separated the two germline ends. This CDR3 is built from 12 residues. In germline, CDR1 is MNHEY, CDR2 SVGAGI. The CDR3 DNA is TGTGCCAGCAGTTACACAGGTTTTGGCTACACCTTC. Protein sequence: CASSYTGFGYTF.